This T cell receptor beta chain was identified during a study of blood T cell repertoires in COVID-19. This CDR3 is built from 13 residues. CDR1 MNHEY and CDR2 SVGEGT come from the germline V gene. V was clipped by 2 bases and J by 6 bases; unmatched bases: 1. Measured with immunoSEQ multiplex PCR; TCRdb has only the in-frame clones, and not every one. This sample has 200,000 to 250,000 clones, with roughly 80% found just once. The chain is built from TRBV6-2 or TRBV6-3 and TRBJ1-2; 9 bases align to TRBD1. The specimen sequenced was peripheral blood. This sequence was found in a woman between 45 and 65 years old with acute or convalescent COVID-19. CDR3 region: CASSYRDRDGYTF. The CDR3 DNA reads as TGTGCCAGCAGTTACCGGGACAGGGATGGCTACACCTTC.